This T cell receptor beta chain was sequenced in a study of human T cells and chemical hapten exposure. CDR3 length equals 12 residues. Trimming took 8 bases from V and 4 from J, leaving 6 bases between them. CDR1 is MNHNY, CDR2 SVGAGI, per germline (reference sequence). Study-wide results and caveats: Among expanded TCRs, significantly more large CDR3 similarity clusters formed than among controls.

MiXCR, run by TCRdb on the RACE reads, gives a single entry per CDR3 protein. The table has about 380,000 distinct CDR3 sequences, about 4.4% seen once. Sample time point: patch test 1, 2 weeks after DPC sensitization. Regarding treatment: therapeutic diphenylcyclopropenone sensitization with weekly scalp DPC. This clonotype was seen ten or more times. Its antigen is not known. J is TRBJ2-6 and V is TRBV6-6; D unclear. This receptor was taken from a woman in her forties or fifties with alopecia areata. Some clones in this sample may be carry-over from other donors' samples. Source: whole blood, taken in connection with sensitization to the hapten diphenylcyclopropenone (DPC). The CDR3 DNA follows: TGTGCCAGCGGTACGGGGGCCAACGTCCTGACTTTC. Its protein product is CASGTGANVLTF.